A selection of T cell receptor beta chains follows, all from one sample in a study of OX40 agonist ivuxolimab in advanced cancers. Sequencing used immunoSEQ multiplex PCR; TCRdb keeps in-frame clones, though not all of them. The repertoire includes 75,000 to 90,000 clones, approximately 89% of them detected once, and more than 2% sits in the top ten. The specimen was CD4+ or CD8+ T cells sorted from blood, collected in a trial of the OX40 agonist ivuxolimab. All receptors derive from an adult with an advanced solid tumor such as melanoma, head and neck, liver or kidney cancer. The CDR3 runs from the conserved cysteine through the conserved F or W. The D gene is left open where the match is weak. Rows may omit the clone size; those that give it use once, few, many or a size class.

D gene: TRBD1
V gene: TRBV28
J gene: TRBJ1-1
clone size: NA
CDR3 DNA: TGTGCCAGCAGTCCACCAGGGGGGGGGAACACTGAAGCTTTCTTT
CDR3 protein: CASSPPGGGNTEAFF

D gene: TRBD1
V gene: TRBV2
J gene: TRBJ2-4
clone size: NA
CDR3 DNA: TGTGCCAGCATAGAGGGACAGGGGGCCAAAAACATTCAGTACTTC
CDR3 protein: CASIEGQGAKNIQYF

D gene: NA
V gene: TRBV11-2
J gene: TRBJ1-6
clone size: NA
CDR3 DNA: TGTGCCAGCAGCTTCCCCTCGGGGGGGGTTTCACCCCTCCACTTT
CDR3 protein: CASSFPSGGVSPLHF

D gene: NA
V gene: TRBV28
J gene: TRBJ1-2
clone size: NA
CDR3 DNA: TGTGCCAGCAGTTTGTGGGGAACTAACTATGGCTACACCTTC
CDR3 protein: CASSLWGTNYGYTF

D gene: TRBD2
V gene: TRBV18
J gene: TRBJ2-5
clone size: NA
CDR3 DNA: TGTGCCAGCTATGGACTAGAAGAGACCCAGTACTTC
CDR3 protein: CASYGLEETQYF

D gene: TRBD1
V gene: TRBV9
J gene: TRBJ2-3
clone size: once
CDR3 DNA: TGTGCCAGCAGTGCCGTAACAGGGGGCAGCACAGATACGCAGTATTTT
CDR3 protein: CASSAVTGGSTDTQYF

D gene: NA
V gene: TRBV5-4
J gene: TRBJ2-2
clone size: NA
CDR3 DNA: TGTGCCAGCAGCTGGGGAATCAACTCAGCAACCGGGGAGCTGTTTTTT
CDR3 protein: CASSWGINSATGELFF

D gene: NA
V gene: TRBV7-2
J gene: TRBJ1-1
clone size: NA
CDR3 DNA: TGTGCCAGCAGCTTTGGACATTACGAAGCTTTCTTT
CDR3 protein: CASSFGHYEAFF

D gene: TRBD1
V gene: TRBV6-1
J gene: TRBJ1-2
clone size: NA
CDR3 DNA: TGTGCCAGCAGTCCCCGACAGGGAGGTGGCTACACCTTC
CDR3 protein: CASSPRQGGGYTF

D gene: NA
V gene: TRBV7-2
J gene: TRBJ1-2
clone size: NA
CDR3 DNA: TGTGCCAGCAGCGCCCACGGACTGCATGGCTACACCTTC
CDR3 protein: CASSAHGLHGYTF

D gene: TRBD2
V gene: TRBV20-1
J gene: TRBJ2-7
clone size: NA
CDR3 DNA: TGCAGTGCTTGGGAGGGAAGGCAGTACTTC
CDR3 protein: CSAWEGRQYF

D gene: NA
V gene: TRBV5-6
J gene: TRBJ2-2
clone size: few
CDR3 DNA: TGTGCCAGCAGAAGAGGGGTAGTTTTGAACACCGGGGAGCTGTTTTTT
CDR3 protein: CASRRGVVLNTGELFF

D gene: NA
V gene: TRBV6-5
J gene: TRBJ1-6
clone size: NA
CDR3 DNA: TGTGCCAGCAGTTACTCTAGGGGTGTGGATTCACCCCTCCACTTT
CDR3 protein: CASSYSRGVDSPLHF

D gene: NA
V gene: TRBV2
J gene: TRBJ2-3
clone size: NA
CDR3 DNA: TGTGCCAGCAGTGACAGGGAAACCCCGTATTTT
CDR3 protein: CASSDRETPYF

D gene: TRBD1
V gene: TRBV5-1
J gene: TRBJ1-1
clone size: NA
CDR3 DNA: TGCGCCAGCAGCCCCGGGACAGCTAGCCCAGCCACTGAAGCTTTCTTT
CDR3 protein: CASSPGTASPATEAFF

D gene: NA
V gene: TRBV5-1
J gene: TRBJ1-2
clone size: NA
CDR3 DNA: TGCGCCAGCAGCTCCGGTTTTGGCGGCTACACCTTC
CDR3 protein: CASSSGFGGYTF

D gene: NA
V gene: TRBV28
J gene: TRBJ2-5
clone size: NA
CDR3 DNA: TGTGCCAGCAGCTCCCCCTCACTTCAGGAGGAGACCCAGTACTTC
CDR3 protein: CASSSPSLQEETQYF

D gene: TRBD2
V gene: TRBV4-3
J gene: TRBJ2-3
clone size: NA
CDR3 DNA: TGCGCCAGCAGCCAAGGGGGACTAGCGGGGGGACCCGCAGATACGCAGTATTTT
CDR3 protein: CASSQGGLAGGPADTQYF

D gene: TRBD1
V gene: TRBV5-6
J gene: TRBJ2-5
clone size: NA
CDR3 DNA: TGTGCCAGCAGCCCACGGACAGGGCACTGGGAGACCCAGTACTTC
CDR3 protein: CASSPRTGHWETQYF

D gene: TRBD1
V gene: TRBV30
J gene: TRBJ1-2
clone size: NA
CDR3 DNA: TGTGCCTGGAGCCCTGACAGGGGGCTTCGCTACACCTTC
CDR3 protein: CAWSPDRGLRYTF

D gene: NA
V gene: TRBV6-1
J gene: TRBJ2-7
clone size: NA
CDR3 DNA: TGTGCCAGCAGTGAACCCCACGAGCAGTACTTC
CDR3 protein: CASSEPHEQYF

D gene: NA
V gene: TRBV5-1
J gene: TRBJ2-3
clone size: NA
CDR3 DNA: TGCGCCAGCAGCCTGCCCGAAGGGGATACGCAGTATTTT
CDR3 protein: CASSLPEGDTQYF

D gene: NA
V gene: TRBV7-9
J gene: TRBJ2-5
clone size: NA
CDR3 DNA: TGTGCCAGCAGCTTAGGGGGTCCCGGGGAGACCCAGTACTTC
CDR3 protein: CASSLGGPGETQYF

D gene: NA
V gene: TRBV2
J gene: TRBJ1-1
clone size: few
CDR3 DNA: TGTGCCAGCAGTACTTATCGTGGGGACACTGAAGCTTTCTTT
CDR3 protein: CASSTYRGDTEAFF

D gene: NA
V gene: TRBV15
J gene: TRBJ1-5
clone size: once
CDR3 DNA: TGTGCCACCAGCAGAGACGGGTATTTCAGGGGTCCACAGCCCCAGCATTTT
CDR3 protein: CATSRDGYFRGPQPQHF

D gene: NA
V gene: TRBV5-4
J gene: TRBJ1-5
clone size: few
CDR3 DNA: TGTGCCAGCAGCTCGGGACTTAATCAGCCCCAGCATTTT
CDR3 protein: CASSSGLNQPQHF

D gene: NA
V gene: TRBV12-5
J gene: TRBJ1-5
clone size: NA
CDR3 DNA: TGTGCTAGTGGTTTGGAGCAGGGGCGCCAGCATTTT
CDR3 protein: CASGLEQGRQHF

D gene: NA
V gene: TRBV19
J gene: TRBJ2-3
clone size: NA
CDR3 DNA: TGTGCCAGTAGACGAGACAGGGCGGGGTACGATACGCAGTATTTT
CDR3 protein: CASRRDRAGYDTQYF

D gene: NA
V gene: TRBV11-3
J gene: TRBJ2-3
clone size: NA
CDR3 DNA: TGTGCCAGCAGCCTGGGGGCCGTCACAGATACGCAGTATTTT
CDR3 protein: CASSLGAVTDTQYF

D gene: TRBD1
V gene: TRBV5-1
J gene: TRBJ2-5
clone size: NA
CDR3 DNA: TGCGCCAGCAGCTTTGACGGACAGGGGGCAGGGGAGACCCAGTACTTC
CDR3 protein: CASSFDGQGAGETQYF

D gene: TRBD1
V gene: TRBV5-4
J gene: TRBJ2-7
clone size: NA
CDR3 DNA: TGTGCCAGCAGCTTGGGTCAGGGGGCGTCCGAGCAGTACTTC
CDR3 protein: CASSLGQGASEQYF

D gene: NA
V gene: TRBV7-2
J gene: TRBJ2-1
clone size: NA
CDR3 DNA: TGTGCCAGCAGCTTGGGACCTCCCCCCAGTGAGCAGTTCTTC
CDR3 protein: CASSLGPPPSEQFF

D gene: TRBD1
V gene: TRBV7-2
J gene: TRBJ2-3
clone size: NA
CDR3 DNA: TGTGCCAGCAGCTATCACAGGGGTGCAGATACGCAGTATTTT
CDR3 protein: CASSYHRGADTQYF

D gene: NA
V gene: TRBV7-3
J gene: TRBJ1-2
clone size: NA
CDR3 DNA: TGTGCCAGCAGCCCGCGGTCGGGGGACTATGGCTACACCTTC
CDR3 protein: CASSPRSGDYGYTF

D gene: NA
V gene: TRBV28
J gene: TRBJ1-1
clone size: NA
CDR3 DNA: TGTGCCAGCACCCTCAGGGATTTCACTGAAGCTTTCTTT
CDR3 protein: CASTLRDFTEAFF

D gene: TRBD1
V gene: TRBV5-1
J gene: TRBJ2-7
clone size: NA
CDR3 DNA: TGCGCCAGCAGCACATCCGGGACAGTTAGAATCTACGAGCAGTACTTC
CDR3 protein: CASSTSGTVRIYEQYF

D gene: TRBD2
V gene: TRBV5-6
J gene: TRBJ2-5
clone size: NA
CDR3 DNA: TGTGCCAGCAGCTTACTAGCGGGGTATCAAGAGACCCAGTACTTC
CDR3 protein: CASSLLAGYQETQYF

D gene: TRBD2
V gene: TRBV5-1
J gene: TRBJ2-1
clone size: NA
CDR3 DNA: TGCGCCAGCAGCTTGGGACTAGCGGGGCGACAGAGCTCCTACAATGAGCAGTTCTTC
CDR3 protein: CASSLGLAGRQSSYNEQFF